Each of the 11 T cell receptor beta chains below was sequenced from the same sample in a study of T cells in women clearing cervical HPV infection. The assay was immunoSEQ multiplex PCR, and TCRdb's table has in-frame clones only and misses some. The sample holds more than 25,000 clones. Sequencing input: blood buffy coat. The receptor source for this set is a woman between 18 and 70 years old with a cervical HPV16 infection that either progressed to CIN3+ or cleared (not recorded which).

For this clone: The CDR3 goes on 3 residues after the read ends, and that part is filled in from the germline J gene. The chain is built from TRBV7-2 and TRBJ1-2, with unresolved D. V was trimmed by 1 base and J by 2 bases, leaving 8 bases between them. In germline, CDR1 is SGHTA, CDR2 FQGNSA. The CDR3 is made up of 14 amino acids. Incomplete CDR3 DNA: TGTGCCAGCAGCTTAGTCGACGGGAACTATGGC. Its protein product is CASSLVDGNYG. The complete CDR3 sequence is CASSLVDGNYGYTF.

Of note for this clone: The read finishes 3 residues shy of the CDR3 end, and the germline J gene is used to complete it. The chain uses TRBV30 and TRBJ2-2, with D uncertain. The germline gives CDR1 GTSNPN, CDR2 SVGIG (reference sequence). This CDR3 is 13 amino acids long. Trimming stripped 0 bases from V and 0 bases from J, with 2 bases between. The sequenced part of the CDR3 DNA is TGTGCCTGGAGTGTCGCGAACACCGGGGAG. This gives the protein CAWSVANTGE. The whole CDR3 is CAWSVANTGELFF. The full variable domain, rest sourced from reference TRBV30 and TRBJ2-2, is SQTIHQWPATLVQPVGSPLSLECTVEGTSNPNLYWYRQAAGRGLQLLFYSVGIGQISSEVPQNLSASRPQDRQFILSSKKLLLSDSGFYLCAWSVANTGELFFGEGSRLTVL.

Details on this clone: The read comes to an end 3 residues before the CDR3 does, leaving the germline J gene to fill in the end. The rearrangement joins TRBV20-1 to TRBJ1-1, with D possibly TRBD1 on 5 matching bases. The germline V and J ends were trimmed by 4 bases and 0 bases, with 12 bases remaining between them. Per germline, CDR1 DFQATT and CDR2 SNEGSKA (reference sequence). The CDR3 consists of 14 residues. Here the CDR3 reads CSAIGEGMNTEAFF. Partial CDR3 DNA: TGCAGTGCTATAGGGGAGGGGATGAACACTGAA.

Partial CDR3 DNA: TGTGCCAGCAGCGACTGGACAGGGACAGATACC. It encodes CASSDWTGTDT. The entire CDR3 protein reads CASSDWTGTDTYTF. This sequence joins TRBV7-2 and TRBJ1-2; 8 bases are a match to TRBD1. The CDR3 is cut off 3 residues early in the read; its end comes from the germline J gene. CDR3 length equals 14 residues. Germline CDR1 reads SGHTA; CDR2 reads FQGNSA.

Turning to this clone: The read terminates 3 residues ahead of where the CDR3 ends, so the germline J gene completes it. The chain couples TRBV7-2 to TRBJ1-2; no clear D gene. This CDR3 is 14 amino acids long. Germline lookup yields CDR1 SGHTA and CDR2 FQGNSA. With 1 base removed from V and 0 bases from J, the gap between germline ends came to 6 bases. The part of the CDR3 DNA that was read is TGTGCCAGCAGCTTAGACGGTTCTAACTATGGC. Translating gives CASSLDGSNYG. The complete CDR3 reads CASSLDGSNYGYTF. The full variable domain, rest sourced from reference TRBV7-2 and TRBJ1-2, is GAGVSQSPSNKVTEKGKDVELRCDPISGHTALYWYRQSLGQGLEFLIYFQGNSAPDKSGLPSDRFSAERTGGSVSTLTIQRTQQEDSAVYLCASSLDGSNYGYTFGSGTRLTVV.

In regard to this clone: The missing CDR3 end, 3 residues past where the read stops, is filled in from the germline J gene. The V call is TRBV6-2 or TRBV6-3, the J call TRBJ1-2; the D is unclear. Germline V lookup: CDR1 MNHEY, CDR2 SVGEGT. V lost 3 bases to trimming and J lost 1 base, with 6 bases between them. There are 13 residues in the CDR3. The CDR3 is CASSYRSNYGYTF. Partial CDR3 DNA: TGTGCCAGCAGTTATCGCAGTAACTATGGC.

Details on this clone: The read ends 3 residues before the CDR3 terminus; that terminus is restored from the germline J gene. The chain is built from TRBV5-6 and TRBJ1-1; D is perhaps TRBD1 (6 bases). Germline V gene lookup returns CDR1 SGHDT and CDR2 YYEEEE. The length of the CDR3 is 14 residues. CDR3 DNA (partial): TGTGCCAGCAGCGTTGGAGGGGGGGGCCAGGAA. It yields the protein CASSVGGGGQE. From start to end, the CDR3 is CASSVGGGGQEAFF. Supplemented by reference TRBV5-6 and TRBJ1-1, the full variable domain reads DAGVTQSPTHLIKTRGQQVTLRCSPKSGHDTVSWYQQALGQGPQFIFQYYEEEERQRGNFPDRFSGHQFPNYSSELNVNALLLGDSALYLCASSVGGGGQEAFFGQGTRLTVV.

In the case of this clone: The CDR3 is cut off 3 residues early in the read; its end comes from the germline J gene. The chain links TRBV12-3 or TRBV12-4 to TRBJ2-2, with TRBD2 matching over 14 bases. Trimming took 2 bases from V and 4 from J; bases not matched to a gene: 9. The CDR3 sequence is 19 residues long. The CDR3 bases that were read are TGTGCCAGCAGTTTACTAGGGACTAGCGGGGGTGCGTCCACCGGGGAG. Translation gives CASSLLGTSGGASTGE. The entire CDR3 protein is CASSLLGTSGGASTGELFF.

Note on this clone: The DNA ends 3 residues before the CDR3 does, and the rest of the CDR3 is filled in from the germline J gene. This chain links TRBV19 with TRBJ2-3; 7 bases fit TRBD2. Germline loops: CDR1 LNHDA, CDR2 SQIVND (reference sequence). The V gene end was trimmed by 6 bases and the J gene end by 1 base; junction bases not matched to a gene: 1. CDR3 length equals 13 residues. The CDR3 bases that were read are TGTGCCAGTAGGGCGGGAGGCACAGATACG. This encodes CASRAGGTDT. The complete CDR3 protein is CASRAGGTDTQYF. Using reference TRBV19 and TRBJ2-3 for the parts outside the CDR3, the full variable domain is DGGITQSPKYLFRKEGQNVTLSCEQNLNHDAMYWYRQDPGQGLRLIYYSQIVNDFQKGDIAEGYSVSREKKESFPLTVTSAQKNPTAFYLCASRAGGTDTQYFGPGTRLTVL.

A remark on this clone: The CDR3 end falls 3 residues outside the read, so it is completed with the germline J gene. This chain joins TRBV9 and TRBJ2-5, with 12 bases matching TRBD2. The V and J ends lost 3 bases and 5 bases, in that order; junction bases with no gene match: 8. CDR3 length: 16 residues. CDR1 is SGDLS, CDR2 YYNGEE, per germline. The covered CDR3 bases are TGTGCCAGCAGCGCTAGCGGGGGGGCCTTTAAGGAGACC. Its protein product is CASSASGGAFKET. The complete CDR3 reads CASSASGGAFKETQYF. The whole variable domain, filled in from reference TRBV9 and TRBJ2-5, reads DSGVTQTPKHLITATGQRVTLRCSPRSGDLSVYWYQQSLDQGLQFLIQYYNGEERAKGNILERFSAQQFPDLHSELNLSSLELGDSALYFCASSASGGAFKETQYFGPGTRLLVL.

As concerns this clone: The read terminates 3 residues ahead of where the CDR3 ends, so the germline J gene completes it. The chain has TRBV5-4 and TRBJ1-2; TRBD1 aligns across 7 bases. V lost 4 bases to trimming and J lost 2 bases; unmatched junction nucleotides: 8. Per germline, CDR1 SGHNT and CDR2 YYREEE (reference sequence). The CDR3 length is 15 residues. CDR3 DNA, as far as it was read: TGTGCCAGCAGCCGGGAGGGGGCCGTCAACTATGGC. This gives the protein CASSREGAVNYG. Given in full, the CDR3 is CASSREGAVNYGYTF.